This T cell receptor (beta chain) was documented in a study of CD8 T cells in Susac syndrome. Sequencing of TCR beta was carried out in blood CD8+ and CD4+ T cells. The multiple sclerosis controls were treatment-naive patients affected by stable or active relapsing-remitting disease. After extraction with the RNeasy kit, roughly 0.5 to 1 ug of the RNA was reverse transcribed using random hexamers. Amplification of TCR beta CDR3 spanned 54 Vbeta and 13 Jbeta via immunoSEQ multiplex PCR. Each CDR3 protein is one row after TCRdb ran MiXCR on the immunoSEQ multiplex PCR reads. The data show approximately 300,000 distinct CDR3 sequences, 65% to 90% seen once. The specimen was CD8+ T cells from PBMCs. This receptor was taken from a human donor with multiple sclerosis.

CDR3 region: CASSRTSFMNQPQHF. CDR3 DNA sequence: TGTGCCAGCAGTCGGACCTCGTTTATGAATCAGCCCCAGCATTTT. The rearrangement joins TRBV28 to TRBJ1-5; D ambiguous. This CDR3 spans 15 amino acids. V was pared by 5 bases and J by 4 bases, with 15 bases between. CDR1 and CDR2 (germline): MDHEN, SYDVKM.